What follows are 17 T cell receptor beta chains derived from one specimen sequenced in a study of T cell repertoires in cytomegalovirus infection. TCRdb re-analysed the reads in MiXCR, keeping a single row per CDR3 protein. The profile shows about 180,000 distinct CDR3 sequences, roughly 17% of them singletons. The sample consisted of CD8+ T cells from PBMCs. Receptors originate from a human donor in good health (CMV status not recorded). Some clones in this sample may be carry-over from other donors' samples.

The genes are TRBV11-2 and TRBJ1-2; D uncertain. The CDR3 covers 12 residues. V was pared by 5 bases and J by 8 bases, with 12 bases between. Per the germline V gene, CDR1 is SGHAT and CDR2 is FQNNGV. The DNA of the CDR3 is TGTGCCAGCAGCCCCGTCCCAACAGGCTACACCTTC. It translates to CASSPVPTGYTF.

This clonotype was detected only a few times. This chain joins TRBV4-3 and TRBJ1-1, with D perhaps matching TRBD1 (6 bases). CDR3 length: 16 residues. V was trimmed by 7 bases and J by 1 base, leaving 19 bases between them. The germline V gene has CDR1 LGHNA and CDR2 YSLEER. In nucleotides, the CDR3 is TGCGCCAGCACCCGGGGGGACATGAGTGCGAACACTGAAGCTTTCTTT. It specifies CASTRGDMSANTEAFF.

The V gene is TRBV2, the J gene TRBJ1-1; 10 bases agree with TRBD1. The germline CDR1 and CDR2 sequences are SNHLY and FYNNEI. The CDR3 runs to 16 residues. Trimming removed 8 bases from V and 3 bases from J; junction bases left unmatched: 12. CDR3 in amino acids: CASPPGTGEGDTEAFF. The DNA for the CDR3 is TGTGCCAGCCCCCCTGGGACAGGGGAAGGGGACACTGAAGCTTTCTTT.

The gene calls are TRBV7-9 and TRBJ2-5, with D perhaps matching TRBD1 or TRBD2 (5 bases each). Trimming took off 6 bases at V and 0 bases at J, with 11 bases between the two ends. This CDR3 is 14 amino acids long. Germline assignment: CDR1 SEHNR and CDR2 FQNEAQ (reference sequence). The CDR3 DNA reads TGTGCCAGCAGGGAAGGGGAGAACCAAGAGACCCAGTACTTC. Its translation: CASREGENQETQYF.

The chain carries TRBV14 and TRBJ1-1; D might be TRBD1 (5 bases). This CDR3 contains 14 residues. In germline, CDR1 is SGHDN, CDR2 FVKESK. V shed 4 bases and J shed 1 base, with 10 bases lying between them. In nucleotides, the CDR3 is TGTGCCAGCAGCCCAGGGTTCCCGAACACTGAAGCTTTCTTT. As protein: CASSPGFPNTEAFF.

This clonotype was recorded a few times. The V call is TRBV15, the J call TRBJ1-1; D is ambiguous. The V end lost 4 bases, the J end lost 11 bases, and 17 bases lay between the germline ends. The germline CDR1 and CDR2 sequences are LNHNV and YYDKDF (reference sequence). The CDR3 has 13 amino acids. For the CDR3, the DNA is TGTGCCACCAGCACCTTCCCCAGCCTCCCCGCTTTCTTT. This encodes CATSTFPSLPAFF. Complete variable domain (other parts from reference TRBV15 and TRBJ1-1): DAMVIQNPRYQVTQFGKPVTLSCSQTLNHNVMYWYQQKSSQAPKLLFHYYDKDFNNEADTPDNFQSRRPNTSFCFLDIRSPGLGDTAMYLCATSTFPSLPAFFGQGTRLTVV.

The genes are TRBV7-2 and TRBJ1-2, with D perhaps matching TRBD1 (6 bases). The CDR3 has 15 amino acids. Germline assignment: CDR1 SGHTA and CDR2 FQGNSA. The ends were cut back, 1 base at V and 7 bases at J, with 16 bases in the middle. The chain's CDR3 is CASSLDRGGATGYTF. CDR3 DNA: TGTGCCAGCAGCTTAGACCGCGGGGGCGCGACTGGCTACACCTTC.

This clonotype was counted a few times. The gene calls are TRBV10-3 and TRBJ1-4; 8 bases are a match to TRBD1. Germline-derived CDR1 and CDR2 are ENHRY and SYGVKD. The CDR3 has 15 amino acids. The ends lost 2 bases at V and 8 bases at J; junction bases unmatched: 7. In DNA, the CDR3 is TGTGCCATCAGTGAGATGGGGACAGGACGGGAAAAACTGTTTTTT. Residues: CAISEMGTGREKLFF.

This clonotype was detected a few times. CDR3 sequence (DNA): TGTGCCAGCAGTTACCAGTCATTCCGGGACATGAACACTGAAGCTTTCTTT. Protein product: CASSYQSFRDMNTEAFF. The V and J genes are TRBV6-2 or TRBV6-3 and TRBJ1-1, with D tentatively TRBD1 (6 bases). V was trimmed by 2 bases and J by 0 bases, leaving 16 bases between them. The CDR3 runs to 17 residues. Germline V gives CDR1 MNHEY, CDR2 SVGEGT.

The rearrangement links TRBV6-2 or TRBV6-3 to TRBJ1-1; D remains unclear. The CDR3 runs 13 residues. Trimming shortened V by 6 bases and J by 0 bases, and 8 bases separated the two germline ends. Germline V gives CDR1 MNHEY, CDR2 SVGEGT. The CDR3 is CASSSNMNTEAFF. The CDR3 DNA reads TGTGCCAGCAGCTCCAATATGAACACTGAAGCTTTCTTT.

This clonotype has just a few counts. The V call is TRBV7-8, the J call TRBJ1-5; possible D gene TRBD1, 6 bases. CDR1 and CDR2 (germline): SGHVS, FQNEAQ. This CDR3 spans 17 amino acids. Trimming cost V 2 bases and J 0 bases, with 14 bases left between them. The CDR3 DNA is TGTGCCAGCAGCTTAAGGGGGGAGACAGTTAGCAATCAGCCCCAGCATTTT. This codes for CASSLRGETVSNQPQHF.

This clonotype occurred a few times. The V call is TRBV7-6, the J call TRBJ2-1, with D possibly matching TRBD2 (6 bases). CDR1 and CDR2 from the germline V gene are SGHVS and FNYEAQ. The CDR3 has 14 residues. Trimming pared 5 bases from V and 6 bases from J, leaving 14 bases between. CDR3 sequence reads: CASSPGGRFNEQFF. The CDR3 DNA is TGTGCCAGCAGCCCAGGAGGGCGTTTCAATGAGCAGTTCTTC.

This clonotype was observed a single time. The gene calls are TRBV7-8 and TRBJ2-7; D is possibly TRBD1 (6 bases). Trimming shortened V by 5 bases and J by 1 base, and 15 bases separated the two germline ends. This CDR3 is built from 15 residues. The V gene's germline CDR1 is SGHVS and CDR2 FQNEAQ. CDR3 bases: TGTGCCAGCAGCCCCTTGCCAGGGGCGTCCTACGAGCAGTACTTC. Translation: CASSPLPGASYEQYF.

The sample holds a few counts of this clonotype. The CDR3 protein is CASSSGTARYGYTF. CDR3 DNA sequence: TGTGCCAGCAGCTCCGGGACAGCCCGGTATGGCTACACCTTC. V usage is TRBV7-9 and J usage is TRBJ1-2; TRBD1 aligns across 7 bases. Per the germline V gene, CDR1 is SEHNR and CDR2 is FQNEAQ (reference sequence). The CDR3 is made up of 14 amino acids. V lost 4 bases, J lost 5 bases, and 7 bases stayed unmatched.

This clonotype showed up just a few times. The V and J genes are TRBV29-1 and TRBJ2-3; D uncertain. The V gene's germline CDR1 is SQVTM and CDR2 ANQGSEA. V lost 8 bases to trimming and J lost 3 bases, with 15 bases between them. This CDR3 is built from 13 residues. The CDR3 region has the DNA TGCAGCCTCGGACCTGTTCGAACAGATACGCAGTATTTT. Its protein is CSLGPVRTDTQYF.

The V and J genes are TRBV6-1 and TRBJ1-1; tentative D call: TRBD1 (6 bases). Trimming pared 1 base from V and 4 bases from J, leaving 10 bases between. The CDR3 is 14 residues long. The germline V gene encodes CDR1 MNHNS and CDR2 SASEGT. CDR3 sequence (DNA): TGTGCCAGCAGTGAAGGAGGGGGTGGCACTGAAGCTTTCTTT. Its protein is CASSEGGGGTEAFF.

This clonotype was counted a few times. This chain links TRBV7-9 with TRBJ2-3; 8 nucleotides agree with TRBD1. Per germline, CDR1 SEHNR and CDR2 FQNEAQ (reference sequence). There are 14 residues in the CDR3. V trimming: 4 bases; J trimming: 5 bases; junction bases outside the gene matches: 5. The CDR3 sequence is CASSSDRDRDTQYF. The CDR3 DNA follows: TGTGCCAGCAGCTCGGACAGGGACCGAGATACGCAGTATTTT.